This T cell receptor (beta chain) originates from a study of shared clonotypes between healthy human individuals. Positive CCR7 selection of CD45RO-negative cells yielded the naive CD8 cells, and terminally differentiated effector memory CD45RA+ cells were excluded. As for this clone: What it binds is not known.

Study results and limitations: Since donors were few, the genetic and exposure-history diversity represented was limited.

Data came from immunoSEQ multiplex PCR; TCRdb stores just in-frame clones and leaves some out. The data contain around 1,900,000 clones, 85% to 95% of them singletons. The germline gives CDR1 MGHRA, CDR2 YSYEKL. The ends were cut back, 0 bases at V and 0 bases at J, with 15 bases in the middle. There are 18 residues in the CDR3. Sequencing input: naive CD8+ T cells from PBMCs. This chain connects TRBV4-1 to TRBJ2-4, with D unresolved. The TCR originated in a young man in good health. Some clones in this sample may be carry-over from other donors' samples. The CDR3 DNA reads as TGCGCCAGCAGCCAAGATCGTGGGTCATCGCTAGCCAAAAACATTCAGTACTTC. The encoded protein is CASSQDRGSSLAKNIQYF.